This T cell receptor (beta chain) was recorded in a study of T cell repertoires in cytomegalovirus infection (dated 2019 in TCRdb). For context, the study as a whole: Recently identified HLA-C-restricted CMV epitopes, whose presentation resists viral immunomodulation, were targeted by peptide stimulations together with well-studied HLA-B-restricted epitopes. Donor HLA type was relevant to the analysis, because carriage of CMV infection together with the matching HLA type was indicated by public TCR beta signatures.

The germline V gene gives CDR1 as MNHNS and CDR2 as SASEGT. Including cysteine and phenylalanine, the CDR3 has 16 amino acids. Solely the CDR3 DNA is kept, with 48 bases framed from the first base. Regarding this clonotype: The antigen this receptor binds is unknown. An end of the junction does not agree with germline; a read error may underlie this.

These reads were obtained on an Illumina HiSeq 1500. TCRdb's own reprocessing of the public reads used fastp at Q25 and MiXCR and kept productive beta chains. Rows with one shared CDR3 protein collapse into an entry with the most common genes and DNA. Across this sample there are around 900,000 distinct CDR3 sequences, with 30% to 40% seen only once. Together, the top ten hold around an eighth of the sample. Study-level results and caveats: In the ex vivo response, HLA-C-restricted CMV-specific TCR beta clonotypes were dominant, and in two of eight donors the single most frequent clonotype came from this HLA-C-restricted group. Carriers of CMV infection plus the relevant HLA type were discriminated by the cumulative frequency of public TCR beta family members in the study cohort and in an independent approximately 360-donor cohort.

The treatment or condition tag for this specimen amounts to: in vitro stimulation with specific CMV peptide epitopes to enrich CMV-specific T cells. Specimen: cultured CD8+ T cells from PBMCs, collected from culture after CMV antigen stimulation. This TCR was recovered from a human donor in good health (CMV status not recorded). Some clones in this sample may be carry-over from other donors' samples. Here the chain combines TRBV6-1 and TRBJ1-3; the D gene is unclear. The DNA reads TGTGTCAGCATGCCCAATTTGGGGTCAGCTGGAAACACCATATATTTT. It encodes CVSMPNLGSAGNTIYF.